This entry features one T cell receptor (beta chain) sequence. It lacks a known antigen. No qualities accompany the bases; no much larger clone lies one base away. The data were taken from a study of control samples from healthy donors and cancer patients (dated by TCRdb to 2020 to 2021). There are 13 amino acids in the CDR3, from cysteine to phenylalanine inclusive. Only the CDR3 part of the read is kept: 39 bases, read in frame from the first base. Trimming takes 1 base from V and 4 bases from J, and the germline ends sit 7 bases apart. The germline V gene provides CDR1 SGHDT and CDR2 YYEEEE. Libraries came from the immunoSEQ multiplex PCR assay. TCRdb carries this immuneACCESS record with in-frame sequences only. Its versions omit some clonotypes, under half of them owing to an unresolved V gene in the studies checked, with the rest unexplained. Counted in this sample were about 48,000 clones; roughly 92% of them appeared once. The ten largest clones capture about a quarter of the sample.

This receptor was identified in a woman between 50 and 59 years old with head and neck cancer. The sequence joins TRBV5-6 to TRBJ2-3; the D gene is unclear. The sequenced sample consisted of PBMCs. CDR3 region: CASSLMAADTQYF. The DNA reads as follows: TGTGCCAGCAGCTTGATGGCGGCAGATACGCAGTATTTT. Supplemented by the reference TRBV5-6 and TRBJ2-3 proteins around the CDR3, the complete variable domain is DAGVTQSPTHLIKTRGQQVTLRCSPKSGHDTVSWYQQALGQGPQFIFQYYEEEERQRGNFPDRFSGHQFPNYSSELNVNALLLGDSALYLCASSLMAADTQYFGPGTRLTVL.